What follows are 25 T cell receptor beta chains derived from one specimen sequenced in a study of Ad26.COV2.S vaccination and SARS-CoV-2 variants. Sequenced by immunoSEQ multiplex PCR; TCRdb stores in-frame clones only, minus some. The table lists around 300,000 clones, about 88% of them singletons. Indicated treatment: 19 received Ad26.COV2.S at low or high dose, single or two shots; 5 received placebo; per-sample allocation not given. Samples analyzed were those drawn on day 63 after the first vaccine or placebo injection. This specimen was peripheral blood, taken in a trial of Ad26.COV2.S vaccine versus placebo. Receptor source: a person between 18 and 65 years old who received the Ad26.COV2.S COVID-19 vaccine or a placebo.

The count of this clone is one. The chain uses TRBV16 and TRBJ1-1; D is unclear. Germline CDR1 KGHSY, CDR2 FQNENV. The V end lost 0 bases, the J end lost 0 bases, and 8 bases lay between the germline ends. This CDR3 is built from 15 residues. CDR3 amino acids: CASSQSRGMNTEAFF. The CDR3 DNA is TGTGCCAGCAGCCAATCGCGGGGTATGAACACTGAAGCTTTCTTT.

Written as DNA, the CDR3 is TGCGCCAGCAGCTTTAGGGAATACAACTATGGCTACACCTTC. It codes for CASSFREYNYGYTF. The rearrangement joins TRBV5-1 to TRBJ1-2; D is unresolved. CDR1 and CDR2 from the germline V gene are SGHRS and YFSETQ. V gave up 2 bases and J gave up 2 bases, with 10 bases separating them. The CDR3 spans 14 residues.

The V and J genes are TRBV10-1 and TRBJ2-7; 7 positions agree with TRBD1. Germline CDR1 and CDR2: WNHNN and SYGVQD (reference sequence). CDR3 size: 16 residues. The V and J ends lost 4 bases and 2 bases, in that order; junction bases with no gene match: 11. The DNA for the CDR3 is TGCGCCAGCAGTGGTATTGCCGGGACAGATGCCTACGAGCAGTACTTC. Translating gives CASSGIAGTDAYEQYF.

The V call is TRBV6-2 or TRBV6-3, the J call TRBJ2-7; TRBD2 is a possible D gene (6 bases). Trimming took 5 bases from V and 4 from J, leaving 18 bases between them. The CDR3 spans 15 residues. Germline assignment: CDR1 MNHEY and CDR2 SVGEGT. In DNA form, the CDR3 reads TGTGCCAGCAGTCAAGGCCGGGTGGGAGGATACGAGCAGTACTTC. The encoded protein is CASSQGRVGGYEQYF.

The rearrangement joins TRBV27 to TRBJ2-3; no firm D call. V shed 2 bases and J shed 0 bases, with 15 bases lying between them. The CDR3 length is 17 residues. In germline, CDR1 is MNHEY, CDR2 SMNVEV (reference sequence). CDR3 sequence (DNA): TGTGCCAGCAGTTTACAAACGCTAAGTACTAGCACAGATACGCAGTATTTT. Translated: CASSLQTLSTSTDTQYF.

The chain couples TRBV19 to TRBJ1-5, with 7 bases fitting TRBD1. Germline values: CDR1 LNHDA, CDR2 SQIVND (reference sequence). This CDR3 spans 13 amino acids. The V segment lost 1 base and the J segment 7 bases; nucleotides outside the gene matches: 1. The CDR3 sequence is CASSIGGGQPQHF. The CDR3 DNA reads TGTGCCAGTAGTATAGGAGGGGGCCAGCCCCAGCATTTT.

This clone was counted once. The V and J genes are TRBV6-5 and TRBJ1-1; D uncertain. The CDR3 has 14 amino acids. Deletions cut 0 bases from V and 0 bases from J, with 5 bases between. Looked up from germline, CDR1 is MNHEY and CDR2 is SVGAGI. The CDR3 DNA is TGTGCCAGCAGTTACTCGACACTGAACACTGAAGCTTTCTTT. Amino acids: CASSYSTLNTEAFF.

The CDR3: CASSLVAGGPGGTDTQYF. The CDR3 nucleotides are TGCGCCAGCAGCTTGGTTGCGGGGGGGCCGGGTGGCACAGATACGCAGTATTTT. This chain connects TRBV5-1 to TRBJ2-3, with TRBD2 matching over 9 bases. The CDR3 extends over 18 amino acids. The V gene end was trimmed by 0 bases and the J gene end by 1 base; junction bases not matched to a gene: 9. Germline assignment: CDR1 SGHRS and CDR2 YFSETQ. The full variable domain, in which reference TRBV5-1 and TRBJ2-3 provide the parts outside the CDR3, is KAGVTQTPRYLIKTRGQQVTLSCSPISGHRSVSWYQQTPGQGLQFLFEYFSETQRNKGNFPGRFSGRQFSNSRSEMNVSTLELGDSALYLCASSLVAGGPGGTDTQYFGPGTRLTVL.

Details on this clone: The identical CDR3 is also encoded by other nucleotide sequences in the sample. The chain recombines TRBV7-2 with TRBJ1-1; D unresolved. Germline V gene lookup returns CDR1 SGHTA and CDR2 FQGNSA. The CDR3 is 15 amino acids. V shed 0 bases and J shed 1 base, with 9 bases lying between them. CDR3 amino acids: CASSLAASKNTEAFF. CDR3 sequence (DNA): TGTGCCAGCAGCTTAGCAGCGAGCAAGAACACTGAAGCTTTCTTT.

The rearrangement links TRBV3-1 (or the pseudogene TRBV3-2) to TRBJ2-1, with unresolved D. Germline assignment: CDR1 LGHDT and CDR2 YNNKEL (reference sequence). The V end lost 1 base, the J end lost 9 bases, and 13 bases lay between the germline ends. The CDR3 consists of 14 residues. In DNA form, the CDR3 reads TGTGCCAGCAGCCAAGTTGCGTCATCCGGTGAGCAGTTCTTC. Translated: CASSQVASSGEQFF.

V and J are TRBV4-3 and TRBJ1-1; 8 bases are shared with TRBD1. V dropped 0 bases and J dropped 4; count of bases not matched to a gene: 16. The CDR3 loop spans 19 amino acids. CDR1 and CDR2 (germline): LGHNA, YSLEER. The CDR3 nucleotides read TGCGCCAGCAGCCAAGATAGGGCAGGGGGCGCGGGTTCGGGCACTGAAGCTTTCTTT. Its protein product is CASSQDRAGGAGSGTEAFF.

V is TRBV28 and J is TRBJ2-7, with 10 nucleotides matching TRBD2. Per germline, CDR1 MDHEN and CDR2 SYDVKM. Germline trimming cut 4 bases from V and 2 bases from J; bases unmatched to any gene: 14. This CDR3 is built from 18 residues. CDR3 protein: CASSSTVILAGAPYEQYF. The CDR3 nucleotides are TGTGCCAGCAGTTCGACCGTTATCCTAGCGGGGGCACCCTACGAGCAGTACTTC.

In this sample, this clone turned up once. The chain uses TRBV25-1 and TRBJ2-1; D possibly corresponds to TRBD1 (5 bases). In germline, CDR1 is MGHDK, CDR2 SYGVNS. The V end lost 2 bases, the J end lost 5 bases, and 10 bases lay between the germline ends. This CDR3 contains 14 residues. The CDR3 nucleotides are TGTGCCAGCAGTGAAAAAGGGGTACACAATGAGCAGTTCTTC. Translation: CASSEKGVHNEQFF.

The chain carries TRBV27 and TRBJ2-2, with D possibly being TRBD1 (6 bases). Between the trimmed V and J ends, which lost 6 bases and 4 bases, there was a span of 18 bases. In germline, CDR1 is MNHEY, CDR2 SMNVEV (reference sequence). The CDR3 runs to 16 residues. The CDR3 sequence is CASSTPQGGSTGELFF. As DNA, the CDR3 is TGTGCCAGCAGCACCCCACAGGGCGGTAGCACCGGGGAGCTGTTTTTT.

The chain combines TRBV7-2 with TRBJ1-2; D gene ambiguous. V lost 6 bases, J lost 4 bases, and 6 bases lay in between. The CDR3 extends over 11 amino acids. Germline CDR1 reads SGHTA; CDR2 reads FQGNSA. The DNA of the CDR3 is TGTGCCAGCAGTGCGGTCTATGGCTACACCTTC. Its translation: CASSAVYGYTF.

This sequence joins TRBV3-1 (or the pseudogene TRBV3-2) and TRBJ1-1, with a possible D match to TRBD1 (6 bases). Germline CDR1 is LGHDT and CDR2 is YNNKEL (reference sequence). The V and J ends lost 0 bases and 4 bases respectively, with 12 bases between them. This CDR3 has 15 amino acids. The CDR3 loop is CASSQDNRVFTEAFF. DNA for the CDR3: TGTGCCAGCAGCCAAGATAACAGGGTGTTCACTGAAGCTTTCTTT.

The rearrangement links TRBV28 to TRBJ2-3; D is perhaps TRBD2 (6 bases). CDR1 and CDR2 (germline): MDHEN, SYDVKM. Trimming pared 5 bases from V and 2 bases from J, leaving 20 bases between. The CDR3 contains 17 residues. The CDR3 bases are TGTGCCAGCAGTCCCCCCTCCCCGGGGGTGAACACAGATACGCAGTATTTT. Protein product: CASSPPSPGVNTDTQYF.

This clone is a singleton in its sample. CDR3 in amino acids: CASSQRLEEEQYF. DNA for the CDR3: TGTGCCAGCAGCCAGCGACTAGAAGAGGAGCAGTACTTC. The V gene is TRBV3-1 (or the pseudogene TRBV3-2), the J gene TRBJ2-7; TRBD2 is a possible D gene (6 bases). The length of the CDR3 is 13 residues. Trimming took off 3 bases at V and 7 bases at J, with 13 bases between the two ends. The germline CDR1 and CDR2 sequences are LGHDT and YNNKEL (reference sequence).

The gene calls are TRBV27 and TRBJ2-7; D gene unclear. CDR1 MNHEY and CDR2 SMNVEV come from the germline V gene (reference sequence). CDR3 size: 13 residues. Trimming removed 7 bases from V and 0 bases from J, with 10 bases in between. The CDR3 is CASTSSLSYEQYF. The DNA for the CDR3 is TGTGCCAGCACTTCTTCCCTCTCCTACGAGCAGTACTTC.

This rearrangement joins TRBV28 to TRBJ1-4; 7 nucleotides match TRBD1. V dropped 7 bases and J dropped 10; count of bases not matched to a gene: 18. This CDR3 comprises 16 residues. The germline CDR1 and CDR2 sequences are MDHEN and SYDVKM. CDR3 sequence reads: CASTLLGLTQGGKLFF. CDR3 nucleotides: TGTGCCAGCACCCTACTTGGCCTTACCCAGGGGGGAAAACTGTTTTTT.

The J gene is TRBJ1-1, the V gene TRBV5-5; D gene unclear. V was trimmed by 0 bases and J by 8 bases, leaving 11 bases between them. The CDR3 has 13 amino acids. In germline, CDR1 is SGHKS, CDR2 YYEKEE (reference sequence). The chain's CDR3 is CASSLAPTLEAFF. The CDR3 nucleotides read TGTGCCAGCAGCTTGGCCCCCACTTTAGAAGCTTTCTTT.

The rearrangement joins TRBV12-3 or TRBV12-4 to TRBJ2-5, with 7 nucleotides matching TRBD2. The ends lost 2 bases at V and 5 bases at J; junction bases unmatched: 2. This CDR3 is built from 13 residues. The chain's CDR3 is CASSLQRGETQYF. CDR3 coding DNA: TGTGCCAGCAGTTTACAGCGGGGCGAGACCCAGTACTTC.

The V and J genes are TRBV28 and TRBJ1-5, with a tentative D call TRBD1 (6 bases). V lost 5 bases, J lost 4 bases, and 9 bases lay in between. Germline V gene lookup returns CDR1 MDHEN and CDR2 SYDVKM. The CDR3 is 13 residues long. The CDR3 protein is CASSRRGNQPQHF. The CDR3 bases are TGTGCCAGCAGTCGCAGGGGAAATCAGCCCCAGCATTTT. Supplemented by reference TRBV28 and TRBJ1-5, the full variable domain reads DVKVTQSSRYLVKRTGEKVFLECVQDMDHENMFWYRQDPGLGLRLIYFSYDVKMKEKGDIPEGYSVSREKKERFSLILESASTNQTSMYLCASSRRGNQPQHFGDGTRLSIL.

This sequence joins TRBV7-2 and TRBJ2-3; 8 bases line up with TRBD2. J was trimmed by 7 bases and V by 1 base; bases with no gene match: 10. The germline gives CDR1 SGHTA, CDR2 FQGNSA. The CDR3 is 16 residues long. CDR3 amino acids: CASSLGYGGALNTQYF. CDR3 nucleotide sequence: TGTGCCAGCAGCTTAGGCTACGGGGGGGCACTAAATACGCAGTATTTT.

The genes are TRBV2 and TRBJ2-7; D might be TRBD1 (7 bases). Trimming cost V 7 bases and J 7 bases, with 26 bases left between them. This CDR3 spans 16 amino acids. Looked up from germline, CDR1 is SNHLY and CDR2 is FYNNEI. The CDR3 DNA sequence: TGTGCCAGCATCCTTGCTACGGCGCAGGGGGGCCAAGAGCAGTACTTC. As protein: CASILATAQGGQEQYF.